This entry lists 4 T cell receptor beta chains sequenced from one sample in a study of long-term antiretroviral therapy in people with HIV. The run of the v3.0 immunoSEQ assay was at survey level. This table comes from immunoSEQ multiplex PCR, and its TCRdb copy is limited to in-frame clones, with some not included. Here the sample spans 20,000 or so clones, approximately 80% being singletons. Sample: unsorted PBMCs, taken roughly 5.9 years after starting antiretroviral therapy. The receptors stem from a man aged 25 to 45 with HIV.

The chain carries TRBV5-6 and TRBJ2-7; D uncertain. Trimming shortened V by 1 base and J by 2 bases, and 16 bases separated the two germline ends. The CDR3 totals 16 residues. Germline V CDR1 and CDR2: SGHDT, YYEEEE. CDR3: CASSLRQIRNPYEQYF. CDR3 sequence (DNA): TGTGCCAGCAGCTTGAGGCAGATTAGAAATCCCTACGAGCAGTACTTC.

The chain employs TRBV28 and TRBJ2-3; perhaps TRBD2 as D (5 bases). The germline V and J ends were trimmed by 1 base and 4 bases, with 6 bases remaining between them. This CDR3 spans 13 amino acids. The germline gives CDR1 MDHEN, CDR2 SYDVKM. The CDR3, as DNA: TGTGCCAGCAGTTTATCCGGGGCAGATACGCAGTATTTT. Its translation: CASSLSGADTQYF.

The chain links TRBV6-5 to TRBJ2-7; D may be TRBD2 (6 bases). From germline, CDR1 is MNHEY and CDR2 SVGAGI. The CDR3 extends over 14 amino acids. Deletions cut 6 bases from V and 6 bases from J, with 18 bases between. The CDR3 region has the DNA TGTGCCAGCAGAAAAATCAATATGGGGGGCGAGCAGTACTTC. Translation gives CASRKINMGGEQYF.

V is TRBV7-9 and J is TRBJ1-5, with 9 bases fitting TRBD1. Losses at the gene ends were 5 bases for V and 5 bases for J; bases not matched to a gene: 4. CDR3 length: 14 amino acids. The germline V gene has CDR1 SEHNR and CDR2 FQNEAQ (reference sequence). The CDR3 coding sequence is TGTGCCAGCAGCACCCGGGACAGGGATCAGCCCCAGCATTTT. It encodes CASSTRDRDQPQHF.